Listed below are T cell receptor beta chains from one sample, sequenced in a study of T cells after somatic rescue of genetic block. Libraries were prepared by immunoSEQ multiplex PCR; TCRdb keeps only in-frame clonotypes and omits some of them. The sample contains some 10,000 clones, just under 80% of which appear only once. The specimen was peripheral blood mononuclear cells (PBMCs). The receptor set was obtained from a boy younger than 18. The CDR3 runs from the conserved cysteine through the conserved F or W. Clone size is shown for a subset of rows, as once, few, many or a class of expanded clone.

clone_size,v_call,j_call,cdr3_aa
few,TRBV6-1,TRBJ1-1,CASRPSSMNTEAFF
.,TRBV5-1,TRBJ1-1,CASSGTWGRLVGAFF
.,TRBV7-2,TRBJ2-7,CASSLVALGPGTQYEQYF
.,TRBV11-2,TRBJ2-5,CASSRGRGETQYF
.,TRBV6-5,TRBJ1-2,CASSYLGAPDGYTF
.,TRBV9,TRBJ2-5,CASLDRGQETQYF
.,TRBV4-2,TRBJ1-3,CASSQDFGGPGNTIYF
.,TRBV19,TRBJ2-1,CASSISSYNEQFF
.,TRBV2,TRBJ2-1,CASTLGGGEQFF
once,TRBV5-1,TRBJ1-4,CASSPAATNEKLFF
.,TRBV6-5,TRBJ2-7,CASRSPLRGNYEQYF